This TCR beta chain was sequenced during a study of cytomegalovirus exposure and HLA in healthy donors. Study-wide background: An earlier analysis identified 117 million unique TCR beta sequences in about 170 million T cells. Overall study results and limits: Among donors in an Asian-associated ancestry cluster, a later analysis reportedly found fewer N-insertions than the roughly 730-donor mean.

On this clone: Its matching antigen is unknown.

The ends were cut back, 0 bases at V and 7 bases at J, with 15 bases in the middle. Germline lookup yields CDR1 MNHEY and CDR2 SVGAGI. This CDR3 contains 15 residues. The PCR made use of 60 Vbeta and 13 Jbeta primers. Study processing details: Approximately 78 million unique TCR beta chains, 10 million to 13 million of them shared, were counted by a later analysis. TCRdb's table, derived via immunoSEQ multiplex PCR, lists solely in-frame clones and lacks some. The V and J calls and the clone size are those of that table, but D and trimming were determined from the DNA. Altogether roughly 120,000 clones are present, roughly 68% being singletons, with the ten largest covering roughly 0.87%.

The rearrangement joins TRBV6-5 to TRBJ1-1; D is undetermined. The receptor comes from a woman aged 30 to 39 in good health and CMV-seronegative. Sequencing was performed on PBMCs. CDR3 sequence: CASSYSNQVRVEAFF. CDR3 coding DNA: TGTGCCAGCAGTTACTCTAACCAGGTCCGTGTTGAAGCTTTCTTT.